This T cell receptor beta chain was recorded in a study of T cell responses to AZD1222 COVID-19 vaccine. General observations from the study: Only a handful of AZD1222 recipients, several in all, had baseline seropositivity. Most donors were white British, females outnumbered males, and clonal diversity was possibly underestimated. Spike-wide coverage was observed for vaccine-associated CD4 TCRs, with dominant responses at 160-218 and 743-854. There were repertoire samples only from the period after the peak T cell response.

Comment on this clone: The antigen is unknown.

In germline, CDR1 is LNHNV, CDR2 YYDKDF (reference sequence). CDR3 size: 15 residues. Germline trimming cut 0 bases from V and 6 bases from J; bases unmatched to any gene: 7. Some clones are missing from TCRdb's copy, which holds only in-frame ones; the method was immunoSEQ multiplex PCR. The sample has some 130,000 clones, about 90% seen once. The TCR sequence derives from an adult in good health. V gene TRBV15 combines with J gene TRBJ1-2, with 7 positions matching TRBD1. The sequencing here drew on peripheral blood, taken on day 0 of AZD1222 vaccination. CDR3 sequence: CATSRDRGIGNGYTF. CDR3 DNA sequence: TGTGCCACCAGCAGAGACAGGGGGATCGGCAATGGCTACACCTTC.